This TCR beta chain was recorded in a study of blood T cell repertoires in COVID-19. The overall study: From the United States, Italy and Spain came samples of acute and convalescent COVID-19. From T cells, B-cell-depleted T cells, or PBMCs came the material, which was cDNA or gDNA.

The CDR3 length is 15 residues. Looked up from germline, CDR1 is LNHNV and CDR2 is YYDKDF (reference sequence). The V and J ends lost 0 bases and 7 bases respectively, with 10 bases between them. Regarding this clone: Other DNA sequences of this sample code for an identical CDR3.

Clones were read by immunoSEQ multiplex PCR, and TCRdb kept only the in-frame ones, dropping some. The repertoire holds approximately 410,000 clones, with approximately 90% as singletons. The chain is built from TRBV15 and TRBJ1-6, with D tentatively TRBD1 (5 bases). The sample was peripheral blood. The clonotype comes from a woman aged 25 to 39 with active or convalescent COVID-19. CDR3 sequence reads: CATSREAGDNSPLHF. CDR3 nucleotides: TGTGCCACCAGCAGAGAAGCGGGGGACAATTCACCCCTCCACTTT.